These 26 T cell receptor beta chains originate from one sample sequenced in a study of blood T cell repertoires in COVID-19. Data came from immunoSEQ multiplex PCR; TCRdb stores just in-frame clones and leaves some out. In the table there are nearly 110,000 clones, 70% to 85% of which are singletons. Sequencing was carried out using peripheral blood. These receptors were collected from a woman in her sixties or seventies with acute or convalescent COVID-19.

J is TRBJ2-7 and V is TRBV6-2 or TRBV6-3; D is perhaps TRBD2 (6 bases). Germline V lookup: CDR1 MNHEY, CDR2 SVGEGT. This CDR3 has 16 residues. Trimming removed 0 bases at V and 4 bases at J, with 16 bases between. CDR3 DNA sequence: TGTGCCAGCAGTTACTCTGGACTAACCGCGATATACGAGCAGTACTTC. Its protein product is CASSYSGLTAIYEQYF.

The V gene is TRBV4-1, the J gene TRBJ2-5; 12 nucleotides match TRBD1. V shed 4 bases, J shed 5 bases, and the junction held 8 bases outside the gene matches. The CDR3 is 16 residues long. Germline V lookup: CDR1 MGHRA, CDR2 YSYEKL. The CDR3 loop reads CASSLDRDRGRETQYF. The CDR3 DNA follows: TGCGCCAGCAGCCTAGACCGGGACAGGGGGCGGGAGACCCAGTACTTC.

V gene TRBV4-2 combines with J gene TRBJ1-4; no definite D call. V was cut by 1 base and J by 0 bases, with 12 bases left in between. Germline lookup yields CDR1 LGHNA and CDR2 YNFKEQ. The CDR3 runs to 17 residues. CDR3 loop: CASSQAPAFSTNEKLFF. The CDR3 bases are TGTGCCAGCAGCCAAGCACCAGCGTTTTCAACTAATGAAAAACTGTTTTTT.

The chain employs TRBV28 and TRBJ1-2, with 8 bases lining up with TRBD1. V lost 6 bases to trimming and J lost 4 bases; unmatched junction nucleotides: 10. The germline V gene has CDR1 MDHEN and CDR2 SYDVKM. This CDR3 has 15 amino acids. The CDR3 reads CASRIGQGSTYGYTF. Here the CDR3 DNA reads TGTGCCAGCAGGATCGGACAGGGATCTACCTATGGCTACACCTTC.

The table lists this clone with a count of one. The chain has TRBV28 and TRBJ1-4, with D maybe TRBD1 (5 bases). The CDR3 consists of 15 residues. CDR1 MDHEN and CDR2 SYDVKM come from the germline V gene. The V gene lost 6 bases and the J gene lost 7 bases, with 18 bases spanning the gap. The CDR3: CASSIPGYRGEKLFF. Written as DNA, the CDR3 is TGTGCCAGCAGCATCCCAGGGTATCGTGGTGAAAAACTGTTTTTT. Full variable domain (rest looked up from reference TRBV28 and TRBJ1-4): DVKVTQSSRYLVKRTGEKVFLECVQDMDHENMFWYRQDPGLGLRLIYFSYDVKMKEKGDIPEGYSVSREKKERFSLILESASTNQTSMYLCASSIPGYRGEKLFFGSGTQLSVL.

This clone is a singleton in its sample. The rearrangement uses TRBV19 and TRBJ1-2; TRBD1 matches at 7 bases. Germline trimming cut 6 bases from V and 2 bases from J; bases unmatched to any gene: 12. Germline V CDR1 and CDR2: LNHDA, SQIVND (reference sequence). The CDR3 totals 16 residues. DNA of the CDR3: TGTGCCAGTAGGATAAGCTCGACAGGGACGAACTATGGCTACACCTTC. Encoded protein: CASRISSTGTNYGYTF. Using reference TRBV19 and TRBJ1-2 for the parts outside the CDR3, the full variable domain is DGGITQSPKYLFRKEGQNVTLSCEQNLNHDAMYWYRQDPGQGLRLIYYSQIVNDFQKGDIAEGYSVSREKKESFPLTVTSAQKNPTAFYLCASRISSTGTNYGYTFGSGTRLTVV.

The chain uses TRBV5-4 and TRBJ2-4; TRBD2 agrees at 10 bases. Germline CDR1 and CDR2: SGHNT and YYREEE (reference sequence). The J segment lost 0 bases and the V segment lost 4 bases, leaving 1 base of the junction unmatched. The CDR3 covers 15 residues. This CDR3 reads CASSPSGRAKNIQYF. CDR3 nucleotide sequence: TGTGCCAGCAGCCCTAGCGGGAGAGCCAAAAACATTCAGTACTTC.

This sequence joins TRBV5-5 and TRBJ1-2; weak D call: TRBD1 (6 bases). This CDR3 is built from 13 residues. Trimming pared 3 bases from V and 8 bases from J, leaving 14 bases between. Germline V gives CDR1 SGHKS, CDR2 YYEKEE (reference sequence). CDR3 in amino acids: CASSSGASQGYTF. CDR3 sequence (DNA): TGTGCCAGCAGCTCAGGGGCTTCACAGGGCTACACCTTC.

J is TRBJ1-1 and V is TRBV5-1; no definite D call. CDR1 is SGHRS, CDR2 YFSETQ, per germline. Trimming shortened V by 0 bases and J by 0 bases, and 12 bases separated the two germline ends. The CDR3 consists of 16 residues. The CDR3 loop is CASSLGPLGMNTEAFF. CDR3 coding DNA: TGCGCCAGCAGCTTGGGCCCCCTGGGCATGAACACTGAAGCTTTCTTT.

The V and J genes are TRBV2 and TRBJ2-3; 8 nucleotides match TRBD2. The CDR3 runs to 12 residues. V lost 7 bases, J lost 4 bases, and 1 base stayed unmatched. The germline gives CDR1 SNHLY, CDR2 FYNNEI. The CDR3 here is CASKAGADTQYF. CDR3 nucleotide sequence: TGTGCCAGCAAAGCGGGAGCAGATACGCAGTATTTT.

The chain links TRBV6-5 to TRBJ1-5; D is unresolved. Trimming removed 4 bases from V and 4 bases from J, with 5 bases in between. CDR1 is MNHEY and CDR2 is SVGAGI in the germline V gene. There are 12 residues in the CDR3. Written as DNA, the CDR3 is TGTGCCAGCAGTTCCCCAAATCAGCCCCAGCATTTT. It encodes CASSSPNQPQHF.

Note on this clone: One end of the junction fails to match germline, which may point to a read error. This chain links TRBV5-4 with TRBJ2-7, with a weak D call TRBD2 (5 bases). CDR3 length equals 11 residues. CDR1 and CDR2 from the germline V gene are SGHNT and YYREEE (reference sequence). In DNA form, the CDR3 reads TGTGCCAGCAGCTTGGATGAGACTATCCGCTTC. Encoded protein: CASSLDETIRF.

The chain links TRBV9 to TRBJ2-5; possible D gene TRBD2, 6 bases. Trimming shortened V by 0 bases and J by 5 bases, and 8 bases separated the two germline ends. This CDR3 comprises 13 residues. Germline V CDR1 and CDR2: SGDLS, YYNGEE. In DNA, the CDR3 is TGTGCCAGCAGCGTAGCGGGGGATGAGACCCAGTACTTC. This codes for CASSVAGDETQYF.

This clone was seen only a few times. The CDR3 DNA reads as TGTGCCAGCCGATCTTGGCAGCGAAACTATGGCTACACCTTC. Its translation: CASRSWQRNYGYTF. The J gene is TRBJ1-2, the V gene TRBV5-6; D remains unclear. This CDR3 region has 14 residues. Germline assignment: CDR1 SGHDT and CDR2 YYEEEE. V was clipped by 7 bases and J by 2 bases, with 15 bases between them.

The chain combines TRBV7-2 with TRBJ2-7; D is perhaps TRBD1 (5 bases). Trimming cost V 2 bases and J 4 bases, with 15 bases left between them. Germline lookup yields CDR1 SGHTA and CDR2 FQGNSA. The CDR3 is made up of 15 amino acids. The CDR3 nucleotides are TGTGCCAGCAGCTTAAATGGTCAGGGTGATTACGAGCAGTACTTC. Residues: CASSLNGQGDYEQYF.

The CDR3 DNA sequence: TGTGCCATCAGTGCGGAACAAACAGTGAACACTGAAGCTTTCTTT. Residues: CAISAEQTVNTEAFF. The chain links TRBV10-3 to TRBJ1-1; D gene unclear. CDR3 length: 15 residues. V lost 4 bases, J lost 0 bases, and 12 bases lay in between. Germline V gives CDR1 ENHRY, CDR2 SYGVKD.

The chain recombines TRBV5-1 with TRBJ2-2; 7 bases match TRBD1. The V gene end was trimmed by 4 bases and the J gene end by 8 bases; junction bases not matched to a gene: 8. CDR3 length: 14 amino acids. Germline CDR1 reads SGHRS; CDR2 reads YFSETQ. CDR3 residues: CASSQGTARGELFF. The DNA of the CDR3 is TGCGCCAGCAGCCAGGGGACAGCCAGGGGGGAGCTGTTTTTT.

The rearrangement links TRBV6-2 or TRBV6-3 to TRBJ2-7; 8 positions agree with TRBD2. The V gene's germline CDR1 is MNHEY and CDR2 SVGEGT. The CDR3 sequence is 14 residues long. Trimming took 4 bases from V and 2 from J; bases not matched to a gene: 4. The CDR3 here is CASSFSGKAYEQYF. The CDR3 DNA reads as TGTGCCAGCAGTTTTAGCGGGAAAGCCTACGAGCAGTACTTC.

The V and J genes are TRBV19 and TRBJ1-6, with 7 nucleotides matching TRBD1. In germline, CDR1 is LNHDA, CDR2 SQIVND (reference sequence). This CDR3 region has 15 residues. Losses at the gene ends were 3 bases for V and 6 bases for J; bases not matched to a gene: 5. This CDR3 reads CASSIARGTNSPLHF. The DNA of the CDR3 is TGTGCCAGTAGTATTGCCAGGGGGACTAATTCACCCCTCCACTTT.

The chain couples TRBV28 to TRBJ2-5; 8 bases match TRBD1. Germline CDR1 is MDHEN and CDR2 is SYDVKM. J was trimmed by 5 bases and V by 8 bases; bases with no gene match: 16. This CDR3 comprises 16 residues. CDR3 in amino acids: CASGRDTGGGMETQYF. CDR3 bases: TGTGCCAGCGGGAGAGACACAGGGGGAGGAATGGAGACCCAGTACTTC. The full variable domain, in which reference TRBV28 and TRBJ2-5 provide the parts outside the CDR3, is DVKVTQSSRYLVKRTGEKVFLECVQDMDHENMFWYRQDPGLGLRLIYFSYDVKMKEKGDIPEGYSVSREKKERFSLILESASTNQTSMYLCASGRDTGGGMETQYFGPGTRLLVL.

In its sample, this clone was seen a few times. The rearrangement joins TRBV3-1 (or the pseudogene TRBV3-2) to TRBJ2-5; maybe TRBD2 (5 bases). The CDR3 has 15 amino acids. Germline V gene data show CDR1 as LGHDT and CDR2 as YNNKEL (reference sequence). V lost 0 bases to trimming and J lost 5 bases, with 13 bases between them. The CDR3 region has the DNA TGTGCCAGCAGCCAAGATTGGCGTCTAGCCGAGACCCAGTACTTC. Protein product: CASSQDWRLAETQYF.

The chain is built from TRBV5-1 and TRBJ2-3, with D unclear. This CDR3 is built from 15 residues. V gave up 1 base and J gave up 0 bases, with 9 bases separating them. CDR1 and CDR2 from the germline V gene are SGHRS and YFSETQ. CDR3 residues: CASSLMTSSTDTQYF. CDR3 in DNA: TGCGCCAGCAGCTTGATGACAAGTAGCACAGATACGCAGTATTTT.

In its sample, this clone was seen once. This sequence joins TRBV20-1 and TRBJ2-1; 10 nucleotides align to TRBD2. The V segment lost 3 bases and the J segment 5 bases; nucleotides outside the gene matches: 10. CDR1 is DFQATT and CDR2 is SNEGSKA in the germline V gene (reference sequence). The CDR3 loop spans 16 amino acids. The CDR3 reads CSASMPRAGGNNEQFF. DNA for the CDR3: TGCAGTGCTAGTATGCCACGAGCGGGGGGGAACAATGAGCAGTTCTTC.

The V gene is TRBV19, the J gene TRBJ2-5, with D possibly matching TRBD1 (6 bases). The CDR3 has 15 residues. Germline V gene lookup returns CDR1 LNHDA and CDR2 SQIVND (reference sequence). Trimming shortened V by 7 bases and J by 4 bases, and 19 bases separated the two germline ends. The CDR3, as DNA: TGTGCCAGTACTCCCAGGGTTGGGGGCGGAGAGACCCAGTACTTC. It codes for CASTPRVGGGETQYF. The complete variable domain, with remaining parts taken from reference TRBV19 and TRBJ2-5, reads DGGITQSPKYLFRKEGQNVTLSCEQNLNHDAMYWYRQDPGQGLRLIYYSQIVNDFQKGDIAEGYSVSREKKESFPLTVTSAQKNPTAFYLCASTPRVGGGETQYFGPGTRLLVL.

This rearrangement joins TRBV5-6 to TRBJ1-2; maybe TRBD1 (5 bases). Trimming took 1 base from V and 7 from J, leaving 11 bases between them. The CDR3 runs 13 residues. Germline values: CDR1 SGHDT, CDR2 YYEEEE. CDR3 nucleotides: TGTGCCAGCAGCTTGAGCAGGGTTGGTGGCTACACCTTC. It translates to CASSLSRVGGYTF.

The chain carries TRBV21-1 and TRBJ2-7; TRBD1 is taken as the D call from the table, unchecked against the DNA. TRBV21-1 is deemed a pseudogene. CDR3 size: 14 residues. CDR3: CASSTRTGPYEQYF. In nucleotides, the CDR3 is TGTGCCAGCAGCACCCGGACAGGGCCCTACGAGCAGTACTTC.